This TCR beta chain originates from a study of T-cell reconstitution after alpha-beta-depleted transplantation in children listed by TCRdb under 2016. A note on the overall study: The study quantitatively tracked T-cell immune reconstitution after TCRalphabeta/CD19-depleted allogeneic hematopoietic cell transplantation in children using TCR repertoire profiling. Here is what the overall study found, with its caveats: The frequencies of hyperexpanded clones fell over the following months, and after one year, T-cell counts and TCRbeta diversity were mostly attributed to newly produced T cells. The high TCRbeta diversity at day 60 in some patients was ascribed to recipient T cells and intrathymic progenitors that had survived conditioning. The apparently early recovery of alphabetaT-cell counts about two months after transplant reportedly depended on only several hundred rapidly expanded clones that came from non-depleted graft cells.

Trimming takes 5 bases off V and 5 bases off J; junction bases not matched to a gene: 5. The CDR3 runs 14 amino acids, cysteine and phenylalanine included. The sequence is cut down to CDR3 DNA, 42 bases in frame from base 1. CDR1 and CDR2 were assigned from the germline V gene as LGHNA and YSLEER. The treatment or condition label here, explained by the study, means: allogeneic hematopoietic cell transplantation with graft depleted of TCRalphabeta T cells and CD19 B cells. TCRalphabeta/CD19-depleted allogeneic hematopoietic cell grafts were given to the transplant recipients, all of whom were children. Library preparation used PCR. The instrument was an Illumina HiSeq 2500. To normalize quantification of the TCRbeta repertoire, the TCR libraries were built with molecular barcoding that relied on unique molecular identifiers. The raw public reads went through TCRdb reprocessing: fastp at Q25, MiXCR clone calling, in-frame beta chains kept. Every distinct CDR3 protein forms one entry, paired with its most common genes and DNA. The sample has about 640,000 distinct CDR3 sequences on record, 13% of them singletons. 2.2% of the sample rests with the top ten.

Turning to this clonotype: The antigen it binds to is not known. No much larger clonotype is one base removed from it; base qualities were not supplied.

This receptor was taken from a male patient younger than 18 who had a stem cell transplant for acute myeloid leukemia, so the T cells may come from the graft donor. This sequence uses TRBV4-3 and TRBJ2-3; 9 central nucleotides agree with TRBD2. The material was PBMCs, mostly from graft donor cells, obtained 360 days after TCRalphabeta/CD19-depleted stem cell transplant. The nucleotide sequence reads TGCGCCAGCAGCAAAGGACTAGCGATAGATACGCAGTATTTT. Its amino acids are CASSKGLAIDTQYF.